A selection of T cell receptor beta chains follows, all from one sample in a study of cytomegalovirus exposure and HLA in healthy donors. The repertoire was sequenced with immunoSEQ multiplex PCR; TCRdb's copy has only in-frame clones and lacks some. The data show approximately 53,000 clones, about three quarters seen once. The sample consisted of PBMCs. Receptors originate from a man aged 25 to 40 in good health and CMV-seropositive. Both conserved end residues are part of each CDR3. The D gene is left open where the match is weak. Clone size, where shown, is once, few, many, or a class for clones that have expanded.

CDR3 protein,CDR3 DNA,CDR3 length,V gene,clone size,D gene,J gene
CATSRDRDRGPRSYNEQFF,TGTGCCACCAGCAGAGACCGGGACAGGGGGCCAAGATCCTACAATGAGCAGTTCTTC,19,TRBV15,-,TRBD1,TRBJ2-1
CASRLTDNQPQHF,TGTGCCAGCAGACTGACAGACAATCAGCCCCAGCATTTT,13,TRBV9,-,-,TRBJ1-5
CASSDSTGGADTQYF,TGTGCCAGCAGTGACTCTACAGGGGGCGCAGATACGCAGTATTTT,15,TRBV6-4,few,TRBD1,TRBJ2-3
CASSPRVGTEAFF,TGTGCCAGCAGCCCGAGGGTGGGTACTGAAGCTTTCTTT,13,TRBV7-3,-,-,TRBJ1-1
CASSLGGGWDTEAFF,TGCGCCAGCAGCCTCGGTGGGGGCTGGGACACTGAAGCTTTCTTT,15,TRBV5-1,-,-,TRBJ1-1
CASSTRTANYGYTF,TGTGCCAGCAGCACCCGGACAGCTAACTATGGCTACACCTTC,14,TRBV7-2,few,-,TRBJ1-2
CASSPLAGGVNEQFF,TGTGCCAGCAGCCCGCTAGCGGGGGGGGTCAATGAGCAGTTCTTC,15,TRBV7-2,-,TRBD2,TRBJ2-1
CASSEGTGYYEQYF,TGTGCCAGCAGTGAAGGGACAGGGTACTACGAGCAGTACTTC,14,TRBV6-1,-,TRBD1,TRBJ2-7
CASSFGGGSYEQYF,TGTGCCAGCAGCTTTGGTGGGGGGTCCTACGAGCAGTACTTC,14,TRBV7-9,once,-,TRBJ2-7
CASSKGTTYEQYF,TGTGCCAGCAGCAAAGGGACTACCTACGAGCAGTACTTC,13,TRBV13,-,TRBD2,TRBJ2-7
CSVVWYSLEAFF,TGCAGCGTTGTATGGTACAGCCTTGAAGCTTTCTTT,12,TRBV29-1,-,-,TRBJ1-1
CASSILQGTGSPLHF,TGCGCCAGCAGTATTTTACAGGGGACTGGTTCACCCCTCCACTTT,15,TRBV5-1,-,TRBD1,TRBJ1-6
CAWIVRSGNTIYF,TGTGCCTGGATCGTGCGCTCTGGAAACACCATATATTTT,13,TRBV30,once,-,TRBJ1-3
CASSLRGGSQNTEAFF,TGCGCCAGCAGCCTCCGCGGGGGGAGCCAAAACACTGAAGCTTTCTTT,16,TRBV5-1,-,-,TRBJ1-1
CASSARQGRTYNEQFF,TGTGCCAGCAGCGCAAGACAGGGAAGAACGTACAATGAGCAGTTCTTC,16,TRBV9,-,TRBD1,TRBJ2-1
CASSLKGAYRKTQYF,TGTGCCAGCAGCTTGAAGGGGGCCTACCGTAAGACCCAGTACTTC,15,TRBV5-4,once,TRBD1,TRBJ2-5
CASSPWDYYNEQFF,TGTGCCAGCAGTCCATGGGACTACTACAATGAGCAGTTCTTC,14,TRBV27,few,TRBD2,TRBJ2-1
CASSWDRDNEQFF,TGTGCCAGCAGCTGGGACAGGGACAATGAGCAGTTCTTC,13,TRBV7-2,few,TRBD1,TRBJ2-1
CASSSITGYNEQFF,TGTGCCAGTAGCTCTATTACAGGGTACAATGAGCAGTTCTTC,14,TRBV19,-,-,TRBJ2-1
CASSLVGQETSTDTQYF,TGTGCCAGCAGCTTAGTGGGACAGGAGACTAGCACAGATACGCAGTATTTT,17,TRBV11-2,-,TRBD1,TRBJ2-3
CASSRQGGNTEAFF,TGTGCCAGCAGCCGACAGGGGGGGAACACTGAAGCTTTCTTT,14,TRBV7-9,-,TRBD1,TRBJ1-1
CSVQADRPNPYEQYF,TGCAGCGTTCAAGCGGACAGACCGAACCCCTACGAGCAGTACTTC,15,TRBV29-1,-,-,TRBJ2-7
CASSFQGLFTGELFF,TGTGCCAGCAGCTTCCAAGGACTCTTCACCGGGGAGCTGTTTTTT,15,TRBV7-3,-,-,TRBJ2-2
CASSPRVEDTEAFF,TGTGCCAGCAGCCCGAGAGTGGAGGACACTGAAGCTTTCTTT,14,TRBV5-6,-,-,TRBJ1-1
CASNLLAGGPDTQYF,TGTGCCAGCAACCTACTAGCGGGGGGGCCAGATACGCAGTATTTT,15,TRBV6-5,few,TRBD2,TRBJ2-3
CASMKNPGANTEAFF,TGTGCCAGCATGAAGAACCCTGGGGCGAACACTGAAGCTTTCTTT,15,TRBV6-6,few,-,TRBJ1-1
CASSLGTATNEKLFF,TGTGCCAGCAGCTTAGGGACAGCAACTAATGAAAAACTGTTTTTT,15,TRBV7-9,-,-,TRBJ1-4
CSVALNYGYTF,TGCAGCGTGGCCTTAAACTATGGCTACACCTTC,11,TRBV29-1,-,-,TRBJ1-2
CASSQSAQPQHF,TGTGCCAGCAGCCAATCGGCTCAGCCCCAGCATTTT,12,TRBV16,-,-,TRBJ1-5
CASRGGQGAADTQYF,TGTGCCAGCAGGGGGGGACAGGGGGCGGCAGATACGCAGTATTTT,15,TRBV27,-,TRBD1,TRBJ2-3
CASSQPDSANSNQPQHF,TGTGCCAGCAGTCAACCGGACAGCGCGAATAGCAATCAACCCCAGCATTTT,17,TRBV27,-,-,TRBJ1-5
CASSLKGLRGISYEQYF,TGCGCCAGCAGCTTGAAGGGTCTGCGGGGGATCTCCTACGAGCAGTACTTC,17,TRBV5-1,-,TRBD2,TRBJ2-7
CASSVDNRGVYGYTF,TGTGCCAGCAGCGTAGATAACAGGGGGGTCTATGGCTACACCTTC,15,TRBV9,-,TRBD1,TRBJ1-2
CASSLRAGGSYEQYF,TGTGCCAGCAGCTTGCGGGCGGGGGGGTCCTACGAGCAGTACTTC,15,TRBV5-4,-,TRBD2,TRBJ2-7
CASSLGGIWGRSSYNSPLHF,TGTGCCAGCAGCTTGGGTGGGATATGGGGCAGGAGCTCCTATAATTCACCCCTCCACTTT,20,TRBV5-4,-,-,TRBJ1-6
CASSEDEAPNSPLHF,TGTGCCAGCAGTGAAGATGAGGCACCCAATTCACCCCTCCACTTT,15,TRBV25-1,few,-,TRBJ1-6
CASSSTGSTEAFF,TGTGCCAGCAGCAGTACAGGGTCCACTGAAGCTTTCTTT,13,TRBV6-6,few,-,TRBJ1-1
CASSYWGGMNTEAFF,TGTGCCAGCAGTTACTGGGGGGGGATGAACACTGAAGCTTTCTTT,15,TRBV6-6,once,-,TRBJ1-1
CASSRGWDTEAFF,TGTGCCAGCAGTCGCGGGTGGGACACTGAAGCTTTCTTT,13,TRBV7-8,-,-,TRBJ1-1
CASSLETTGSYEQYF,TGTGCCAGCAGCTTAGAAACTACGGGTTCCTACGAGCAGTACTTC,15,TRBV7-8,-,-,TRBJ2-7
CASSLDGQGAEKLFF,TGTGCCAGCAGCTTGGATGGACAGGGGGCGGAAAAACTGTTTTTT,15,TRBV5-4,-,TRBD1,TRBJ1-4
CAWRIQGSAYGYTF,TGTGCCTGGAGGATTCAGGGTAGTGCCTATGGCTACACCTTC,14,TRBV30,-,-,TRBJ1-2
CASSPGTAEAFF,TGTGCCAGCAGCCCCGGGACAGCAGAAGCTTTCTTT,12,TRBV13,-,TRBD1,TRBJ1-1
CASSPYGTGNSNQPQHF,TGTGCCAGCTCACCGTACGGGACAGGGAATAGCAATCAGCCCCAGCATTTT,17,TRBV18,-,TRBD1,TRBJ1-5
CASSERNRATEAFF,TGTGCCAGCAGTGAAAGGAACAGGGCCACTGAAGCTTTCTTT,14,TRBV6-1,few,-,TRBJ1-1
CASSPGGGGTRNEQFF,TGCGCCAGCAGCCCAGGCGGCGGGGGGACGAGGAATGAGCAGTTCTTC,16,TRBV5-1,few,TRBD2,TRBJ2-1
CASSPRTSGSGTDTQYF,TGCGCCAGCAGCCCTAGGACTAGCGGAAGCGGCACAGATACGCAGTATTTT,17,TRBV5-1,-,TRBD2,TRBJ2-3
CASSVTPGGKITDTQYF,TGTGCCAGCAGCGTGACTCCGGGAGGGAAGATCACAGATACGCAGTATTTT,17,TRBV9,-,TRBD2,TRBJ2-3
CASSPTPGQGRRTEAFF,TGTGCCAGCAGCCCGACACCGGGACAGGGTCGTCGCACTGAAGCTTTCTTT,17,TRBV13,-,TRBD1,TRBJ1-1
CASSPTEAGGYTF,TGTGCCAGCTCACCAACAGAGGCGGGTGGCTACACCTTC,13,TRBV18,-,-,TRBJ1-2
CASSRDRDYEQYF,TGTGCCAGCAGCAGGGACAGGGACTACGAGCAGTACTTC,13,TRBV7-2,-,TRBD1,TRBJ2-7
CATSNRRAGANVLTF,TGTGCCACCAGCAACCGGAGGGCTGGGGCCAACGTCCTGACTTTC,15,TRBV15,few,-,TRBJ2-6
CASSLAGFYGYTF,TGCGCCAGCAGCTTGGCAGGGTTCTATGGCTACACCTTC,13,TRBV5-1,-,-,TRBJ1-2
CASSRGTGNTEAFF,TGTGCCAGCAGTCGCGGGACAGGGAACACTGAAGCTTTCTTT,14,TRBV6-5,once,TRBD1,TRBJ1-1
CAWSAPPGLTDTQYF,TGTGCCTGGAGTGCCCCCCCAGGCCTCACAGATACGCAGTATTTT,15,TRBV30,once,-,TRBJ2-3